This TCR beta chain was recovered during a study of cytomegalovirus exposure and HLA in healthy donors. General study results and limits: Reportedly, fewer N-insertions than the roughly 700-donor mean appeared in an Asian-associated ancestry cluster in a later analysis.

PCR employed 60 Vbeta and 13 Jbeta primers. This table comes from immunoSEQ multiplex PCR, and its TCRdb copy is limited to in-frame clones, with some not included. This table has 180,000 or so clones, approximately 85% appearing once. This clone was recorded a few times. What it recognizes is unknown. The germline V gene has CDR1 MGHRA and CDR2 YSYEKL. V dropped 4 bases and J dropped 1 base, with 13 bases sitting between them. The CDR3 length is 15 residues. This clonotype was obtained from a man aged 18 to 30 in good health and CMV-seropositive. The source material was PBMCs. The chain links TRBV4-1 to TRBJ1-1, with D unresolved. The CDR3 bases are TGCGCCAGCAGCCTGCAAAAAGACTCGAACACTGAAGCTTTCTTT. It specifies CASSLQKDSNTEAFF.